The clone carrying this T cell receptor (beta chain) was found once. The antigen is undetermined. TCRdb's table, derived via immunoSEQ multiplex PCR, lists solely in-frame clones and lacks some. This sample carries about 150,000 clones, 85% to 95% of them seen once, and the ten largest clones take 1.2% to 1.5%. CDR3 length: 15 residues. CDR1 and CDR2 from the germline V gene are SGHKS and YYEKEE (reference sequence). V was cut by 0 bases and J by 1 base, with 8 bases left in between. The source of the sample is a study of T cell responses to AZD1222 COVID-19 vaccine. Study-level points and caveats: Only after the peak T cell response were repertoires sampled. At study baseline, merely over 5 AZD1222 recipients were seropositive.

This chain uses TRBV5-5 with TRBJ1-5, with TRBD1 as a possible D gene (5 bases). The sequencing used peripheral blood, collected on day 0 of AZD1222 vaccination. The receptor's source is an adult in good health. CDR3 coding DNA: TGTGCCAGCAGCTTGGGGGGGATGAGCAATCAGCCCCAGCATTTT. This encodes CASSLGGMSNQPQHF.